This T cell receptor (beta chain) was recovered during a study of glioma-infiltrating T cells after dendritic cell vaccination. Study in general: At biweekly intervals, patients got three intradermal dendritic cell vaccine injections.

Some clones are missing from TCRdb's copy, which holds only in-frame ones; the method was immunoSEQ multiplex PCR. The table includes around 83,000 clones, roughly 85% detected once. Time point: after dendritic cell vaccination, including at tumor progression/relapse. This CDR3 region has 17 residues. The V gene end was trimmed by 3 bases and the J gene end by 0 bases; junction bases not matched to a gene: 11. From germline, CDR1 is SGHNT and CDR2 YYREEE (reference sequence). Sequenced material: blood, taken after dendritic cell vaccination. The chain joins TRBV5-4 to TRBJ1-2; 7 nucleotides align to TRBD1. This clonotype was sampled from a human donor with glioblastoma. The CDR3 bases are TGTGCCAGCAGCTCCCGGGGGACAGAAGTAGCTAACTATGGCTACACCTTC. Residues: CASSSRGTEVANYGYTF.